The 25 T cell receptor beta chains presented below share a single source sample, sequenced in a study of blood T cells in healthy people across ages. A second PCR, run for roughly 7 to 12 cycles, used a sample-barcoded 5' primer plus a J-beta primer mix. TCRdb re-called the 5' RACE reads through MiXCR, storing one row per CDR3 protein. The sample consists of 580,000 or so distinct CDR3 sequences, 45% to 55% of them appearing once. Input material: blood. These receptors were obtained from a man aged 80 or over in good health.

The chain has TRBV9 and TRBJ1-2, with a possible D match to TRBD1 (6 bases). The CDR3 runs to 14 residues. Germline V gene lookup returns CDR1 SGDLS and CDR2 YYNGEE. V gave up 4 bases and J gave up 10 bases, with 20 bases separating them. The chain's CDR3 is CASSPRHYRANYTF. CDR3 in DNA: TGTGCCAGCAGCCCCCGGCACTACAGGGCGAACTACACCTTC. Full variable domain (rest looked up from reference TRBV9 and TRBJ1-2): DSGVTQTPKHLITATGQRVTLRCSPRSGDLSVYWYQQSLDQGLQFLIQYYNGEERAKGNILERFSAQQFPDLHSELNLSSLELGDSALYFCASSPRHYRANYTFGSGTRLTVV.

The chain links TRBV15 to TRBJ2-2, with no clear D. Germline CDR1 is LNHNV and CDR2 is YYDKDF (reference sequence). The CDR3 length is 12 residues. V was pared by 2 bases and J by 7 bases, with 5 bases between. The CDR3: CATSRRDGELFF. The CDR3 coding sequence is TGTGCCACCAGCAGACGAGACGGGGAGCTGTTTTTT.

The genes are TRBV28 and TRBJ2-5; 12 bases agree with TRBD2. After removal of 6 bases from V and 2 bases from J, the junction contained 7 bases not matched to a gene. CDR1 is MDHEN, CDR2 SYDVKM, per germline. The CDR3 is 16 residues long. The CDR3 here is CASRPLAGGLQETQYF. As DNA, the CDR3 is TGTGCCAGCAGACCCCTAGCGGGAGGGCTTCAAGAGACCCAGTACTTC. Full variable domain (missing parts from reference TRBV28 and TRBJ2-5): DVKVTQSSRYLVKRTGEKVFLECVQDMDHENMFWYRQDPGLGLRLIYFSYDVKMKEKGDIPEGYSVSREKKERFSLILESASTNQTSMYLCASRPLAGGLQETQYFGPGTRLLVL.

This clonotype was found once. This chain uses TRBV7-2 with TRBJ2-1; 9 bases fit TRBD2. Germline assignment: CDR1 SGHTA and CDR2 FQGNSA. This CDR3 is built from 16 residues. J gave up 7 bases and V 2 bases, and 9 bases lay outside the gene matches. This CDR3 reads CASSLHPGLARNEQFF. CDR3 coding DNA: TGTGCCAGCAGCTTACACCCGGGACTAGCCCGGAATGAGCAGTTCTTC.

The DNA for the CDR3 is TGTGCCAGCTCACGGGACTACCTAGATACGCAGTATTTT. It is translated as CASSRDYLDTQYF. The rearrangement joins TRBV18 to TRBJ2-3; 7 bases map to TRBD2. Losses at the gene ends were 4 bases for V and 5 bases for J; bases not matched to a gene: 3. This CDR3 is built from 13 residues. Germline-derived CDR1 and CDR2 are KGHSH and LQKENI.

The rearrangement joins TRBV7-9 to TRBJ2-5; D is possibly TRBD1 (5 bases). From germline, CDR1 is SEHNR and CDR2 FQNEAQ (reference sequence). Trimming took 4 bases from V and 4 from J, leaving 16 bases between them. The CDR3 length is 15 residues. The CDR3 region has the DNA TGTGCCAGCAGCTCTTTCCAGCAGGGAAGAGAGACCCAGTACTTC. Translated: CASSSFQQGRETQYF. Complete variable domain (other parts from reference TRBV7-9 and TRBJ2-5): DTGVSQNPRHKITKRGQNVTFRCDPISEHNRLYWYRQTLGQGPEFLTYFQNEAQLEKSRLLSDRFSAERPKGSFSTLEIQRTEQGDSAMYLCASSSFQQGRETQYFGPGTRLLVL.

The chain joins TRBV6-5 to TRBJ2-3, with 8 bases fitting TRBD2. The length of the CDR3 is 15 residues. CDR1 is MNHEY and CDR2 is SVGAGI in the germline V gene. V lost 6 bases to trimming and J lost 2 bases; unmatched junction nucleotides: 7. As DNA, the CDR3 is TGTGCCAGCAGCCGGGGGGGGCGCCACACAGATACGCAGTATTTT. Translating it yields CASSRGGRHTDTQYF.

This rearrangement joins TRBV7-9 to TRBJ2-7; D remains ambiguous. Per germline, CDR1 SEHNR and CDR2 FQNEAQ (reference sequence). There are 15 residues in the CDR3. Trimming removed 5 bases from V and 2 bases from J, with 16 bases in between. CDR3 in amino acids: CASSPPKAATYEQYF. The CDR3 DNA reads TGTGCCAGCAGCCCCCCCAAGGCCGCCACCTACGAGCAGTACTTC.

This clonotype was observed a few times. The chain recombines TRBV7-2 with TRBJ2-7; D is perhaps TRBD1 (5 bases). The germline gives CDR1 SGHTA, CDR2 FQGNSA. The CDR3 contains 14 residues. V lost 1 base and J 4 bases, leaving 11 bases between the germline ends. Here the CDR3 DNA reads TGTGCCAGCAGCTTAGTAGGGGTGGATTACGAGCAGTACTTC. Protein product: CASSLVGVDYEQYF.

The chain links TRBV4-3 to TRBJ2-1; no firm D call. CDR1 is LGHNA and CDR2 is YSLEER in the germline V gene. The CDR3 totals 15 residues. Deletions cut 3 bases from V and 0 bases from J, with 9 bases between. The CDR3 coding sequence is TGCGCCAGCAGCCAGGGTTTCAGCTCCTACAATGAGCAGTTCTTC. The encoded protein is CASSQGFSSYNEQFF.

The chain carries TRBV28 and TRBJ2-1, with TRBD1 identical over 7 bases. Germline V gene sequence: CDR1 MDHEN, CDR2 SYDVKM. V trimming: 9 bases; J trimming: 2 bases; junction bases outside the gene matches: 4. CDR3 length: 13 residues. The CDR3 spells CASWGQPYNEQFF. CDR3 coding DNA: TGTGCCAGTTGGGGACAGCCCTACAATGAGCAGTTCTTC.

In this sample, this clonotype turned up a few times. The chain uses TRBV5-1 and TRBJ2-5; no clear D gene. Trimming pared 4 bases from V and 3 bases from J, leaving 4 bases between. This CDR3 has 11 residues. Per the germline V gene, CDR1 is SGHRS and CDR2 is YFSETQ. The CDR3 is CASSIEETQYF. Written as DNA, the CDR3 is TGCGCCAGCAGCATAGAAGAGACCCAGTACTTC.

The rearrangement uses TRBV29-1 and TRBJ2-2, with 7 nucleotides matching TRBD2. The CDR3 length is 14 residues. Germline V CDR1 and CDR2: SQVTM, ANQGSEA. Trimming cost V 6 bases and J 3 bases; bases outside gene matches: 7. CDR3 bases: TGCAGCGTGACTAGCAGGGACTACACCGGGGAGCTGTTTTTT. Residues: CSVTSRDYTGELFF.

This clonotype turned up a few times. The rearrangement links TRBV29-1 to TRBJ2-1; D uncertain. The germline V gene encodes CDR1 SQVTM and CDR2 ANQGSEA. The CDR3 covers 11 residues. Between the trimmed V and J ends, which lost 7 bases and 4 bases, there was a span of 8 bases. CDR3 protein: CSGVRYNEQFF. The CDR3 nucleotides read TGCAGCGGAGTTCGATACAATGAGCAGTTCTTC.

The chain has TRBV6-2 or TRBV6-3 and TRBJ1-4, with D uncertain. CDR3 length equals 14 residues. Germline lookup yields CDR1 MNHEY and CDR2 SVGEGT. The ends were cut back, 1 base at V and 7 bases at J, with 10 bases in the middle. The CDR3 region is CASSYYGGGEKLFF. DNA of the CDR3: TGTGCCAGCAGTTACTACGGCGGCGGTGAAAAACTGTTTTTT.

There are a few counts of this clonotype. This sequence joins TRBV20-1 and TRBJ1-2; TRBD1 is a possible D gene (5 bases). The CDR3 length is 13 residues. CDR1 DFQATT and CDR2 SNEGSKA come from the germline V gene (reference sequence). Trimming removed 5 bases at V and 2 bases at J, with 12 bases between. The CDR3 spells CSAPGTPNYGYTF. The CDR3 DNA sequence: TGCAGTGCTCCTGGGACCCCCAACTATGGCTACACCTTC.

Regarding this clonotype: This CDR3 fails to terminate in the conserved phenylalanine or tryptophan, so it likely reflects a read error. CDR3: CASSSLRQGGLRDTQYL. CDR3 DNA: TGTGCCAGCAGCTCCCTTAGGCAGGGGGGTCTGAGAGATACGCAGTATTTA. The chain links TRBV7-3 to TRBJ2-3, with a tentative D call TRBD1 (7 bases). V lost 4 bases, J lost 5 bases, and 22 bases lay in between. CDR1 and CDR2 (germline): SGHTA, FQGTGA. The CDR3 spans 17 residues.

The CDR3 DNA is TGTGCCACCAGCCCCCCGGGGATTGGAGCCACTGAAGCTTTCTTT. Protein product: CATSPPGIGATEAFF. The chain carries TRBV15 and TRBJ1-1, with D uncertain. The length of the CDR3 is 15 residues. V was shortened by 5 bases and J by 4 bases, with 17 bases between the two germline ends. CDR1 is LNHNV, CDR2 YYDKDF, per germline (reference sequence).

This clonotype was picked up a small number of times. The V and J genes are TRBV2 and TRBJ2-1; D ambiguous. The V gene's germline CDR1 is SNHLY and CDR2 FYNNEI. CDR3 size: 13 residues. Trimming removed 6 bases at V and 6 bases at J, with 12 bases between. CDR3 sequence: CASRGRLLNEQFF. CDR3 nucleotides: TGTGCCAGCAGAGGCAGGCTACTCAATGAGCAGTTCTTC. Looking up the rest from reference TRBV2 and TRBJ2-1 gives the full variable domain: EPEVTQTPSHQVTQMGQEVILRCVPISNHLYFYWYRQILGQKVEFLVSFYNNEISEKSEIFDDQFSVERPDGSNFTLKIRSTKLEDSAMYFCASRGRLLNEQFFGPGTRLTVL.

This chain joins TRBV9 and TRBJ2-5; 8 bases map to TRBD2. This CDR3 spans 15 amino acids. J was trimmed by 3 bases and V by 0 bases; bases with no gene match: 4. From germline, CDR1 is SGDLS and CDR2 YYNGEE. The CDR3 DNA is TGTGCCAGCAGCGTAGGTCCGACTAGCGAAGAGACCCAGTACTTC. Its protein product is CASSVGPTSEETQYF.

The chain carries TRBV5-4 and TRBJ2-3; D remains unclear. The germline CDR1 and CDR2 sequences are SGHNT and YYREEE (reference sequence). This CDR3 is built from 14 residues. Trimming shortened V by 0 bases and J by 3 bases, and 8 bases separated the two germline ends. CDR3 sequence reads: CASSLVLETDTQYF. The DNA of the CDR3 is TGTGCCAGCAGCTTGGTGTTAGAGACAGATACGCAGTATTTT.

The chain is built from TRBV7-9 and TRBJ2-4; D is uncertain. CDR1 SEHNR and CDR2 FQNEAQ come from the germline V gene (reference sequence). Trimming pared 5 bases from V and 15 bases from J, leaving 17 bases between. There are 12 residues in the CDR3. The CDR3 is CASSNIQETRYF. For the CDR3, the DNA is TGTGCCAGCAGCAACATACAAGAGACCCGGTACTTC.

The chain couples TRBV29-1 to TRBJ2-7; D unclear. The CDR3 spans 14 residues. Between the trimmed V and J ends, which lost 6 bases and 0 bases, there was a span of 15 bases. Germline V gene data show CDR1 as SQVTM and CDR2 as ANQGSEA. The CDR3 nucleotides are TGCAGCGTCCTCGACCCCTGGAACTCCTACGAGCAGTACTTC. This codes for CSVLDPWNSYEQYF.

The V call is TRBV29-1, the J call TRBJ2-3; TRBD2 is a possible D gene (5 bases). V dropped 4 bases and J dropped 2 bases, with 13 bases sitting between them. Germline CDR1 and CDR2: SQVTM and ANQGSEA. The CDR3 is made up of 14 amino acids. CDR3: CSVGGLSITDTQYF. CDR3 nucleotides: TGCAGCGTTGGAGGGCTCTCCATCACAGATACGCAGTATTTT.

Remarks on this clonotype: A read error is possible here, since a much larger clone lies one base away. The chain is built from TRBV6-6 and TRBJ2-5, with D possibly TRBD1 on 5 matching bases. The germline gives CDR1 MNHNY, CDR2 SVGAGI (reference sequence). The CDR3 has 13 amino acids. Deletions cut 2 bases from V and 11 bases from J, with 15 bases between. CDR3 DNA sequence: TGTGCCAGCAGTTACATACAGGCTGGTGAGCAGTACTTC. It specifies CASSYIQAGEQYF.